The 10 T cell receptor beta chains below all came from one sample that was sequenced in a study of blood T cell repertoires in COVID-19. Only in-frame clones appear in the TCRdb table, and some are missing; sequencing was by immunoSEQ multiplex PCR. Seen here are about 93,000 clones, roughly nine tenths observed once, and the top ten hold about 2.5%. Sequencing used peripheral blood. The receptor set was obtained from a man aged 45-65 years with acute or convalescent COVID-19.

This clone was recorded a few times. The rearrangement links TRBV4-1 to TRBJ2-7, with a possible D match to TRBD2 (5 bases). Trimming took off 1 base at V and 4 bases at J, with 14 bases between the two ends. The CDR3 totals 15 residues. The germline V gene encodes CDR1 MGHRA and CDR2 YSYEKL. Written as DNA, the CDR3 is TGCGCCAGCAGCCAAGCCTGGGAGAGAAGGTACGAGCAGTACTTC. It translates to CASSQAWERRYEQYF.

The V and J genes are TRBV19 and TRBJ1-1, with no clear D. This CDR3 is built from 12 residues. The germline V and J ends were trimmed by 8 bases and 2 bases, with 9 bases remaining between them. Germline assignment: CDR1 LNHDA and CDR2 SQIVND (reference sequence). The CDR3 reads CASVFGNTEAFF. CDR3 in DNA: TGTGCCAGTGTCTTCGGTAACACTGAAGCTTTCTTT.

This clone occurred once. The chain combines TRBV6-5 with TRBJ1-6; D call uncertain. Germline CDR1 reads MNHEY; CDR2 reads SVGAGI. The CDR3 has 13 residues. V lost 6 bases, J lost 10 bases, and 13 bases lay in between. CDR3 loop: CASSRRRESPLHF. CDR3 DNA: TGTGCCAGCAGCCGTCGCCGGGAATCACCCCTCCACTTT.

The chain is built from TRBV7-6 and TRBJ1-5; 7 bases are a match to TRBD1. In germline, CDR1 is SGHVS, CDR2 FNYEAQ. V was pared by 5 bases and J by 8 bases, with 6 bases of the junction left unmatched. The CDR3 is made up of 13 amino acids. The CDR3, as DNA: TGTGCCAGCAGCCAGGGGGAGATGGAGCCCCAGCATTTT. It specifies CASSQGEMEPQHF.

This clone occurred a few times. The chain is built from TRBV19 and TRBJ1-3; possible D gene TRBD1, 6 bases. This CDR3 has 15 residues. Germline V gene data show CDR1 as LNHDA and CDR2 as SQIVND (reference sequence). Between the trimmed V and J ends, which lost 4 bases and 1 base, there was a span of 11 bases. DNA for the CDR3: TGTGCCAGTAGTAAGACCAGGGGTTCTGGAAACACCATATATTTT. Its translation: CASSKTRGSGNTIYF.

This chain connects TRBV7-3 to TRBJ2-6; D might be TRBD1 (6 bases). Deletions cut 3 bases from V and 0 bases from J, with 9 bases between. Germline lookup yields CDR1 SGHTA and CDR2 FQGTGA. The CDR3 has 16 amino acids. The CDR3 DNA reads TGTGCCAGCAGCTTGGGGGCAAACTCTGGGGCCAACGTCCTGACTTTC. Translation gives CASSLGANSGANVLTF.

The chain links TRBV9 to TRBJ1-5; 9 bases are a match to TRBD1. The CDR3 is 15 amino acids. CDR1 is SGDLS and CDR2 is YYNGEE in the germline V gene. Trimming cost V 3 bases and J 7 bases; bases outside gene matches: 8. DNA of the CDR3: TGTGCCAGCAGCGCCGGGACAGGGACGCACCAGCCCCAGCATTTT. It codes for CASSAGTGTHQPQHF.

The chain employs TRBV2 and TRBJ2-3; 10 bases agree with TRBD2. Germline lookup yields CDR1 SNHLY and CDR2 FYNNEI. The length of the CDR3 is 17 residues. The junction had 10 bases not matched to a gene; V was cut back by 2 bases and J by 5 bases. CDR3 DNA sequence: TGTGCCAGCAGTGAAAGTGGGCTAGCGGGAGAGAAAGATACGCAGTATTTT. Protein: CASSESGLAGEKDTQYF.

The chain links TRBV25-1 to TRBJ2-2; 8 nucleotides line up with TRBD2. The CDR3 loop spans 15 amino acids. Germline V gene data show CDR1 as MGHDK and CDR2 as SYGVNS. V trimming: 9 bases; J trimming: 7 bases; junction bases outside the gene matches: 13. The chain's CDR3 is CASRKSGSSDGELFF. DNA of the CDR3: TGTGCCAGTCGGAAGAGCGGGAGCTCTGACGGGGAGCTGTTTTTT.

The chain combines TRBV3-1 (or the pseudogene TRBV3-2) with TRBJ2-2; D not resolved. The germline V gene has CDR1 LGHDT and CDR2 YNNKEL (reference sequence). The CDR3 covers 14 residues. V dropped 10 bases and J dropped 6 bases, with 18 bases sitting between them. CDR3 in amino acids: CATKPLGFAGELFF. CDR3 DNA: TGTGCCACCAAACCTCTTGGCTTCGCCGGGGAGCTGTTTTTT.